The 17 T cell receptor beta chains below were found in one sample sequenced in a study of shared clonotypes between healthy human individuals (dated by TCRdb to 2020 to 2021). CD8 naive samples consisted of CD45RO-negative cells that were positively selected for CCR7, yielding a CD45RA+CCR7+ population without TemRA cells. Library construction relied on the immunoSEQ multiplex PCR assay. The source is immuneACCESS, and TCRdb retained only in-frame sequences with V and J called. Part of the clones is not carried over; for the studies checked, unresolved V genes explain less than half of this, and the remainder is unexplained. Present in this sample are around 1.9 million clones, roughly 91% of which were seen just once. Of the sample, under 2% is held by the ten largest clones. The sequenced sample consisted of naive CD8+ T cells from PBMCs. Taken with the paper, the label for cell subset or site translates to: CD45RA+CCR7+. The origin of the receptors is a man aged 18 to 35 in good health. Some clones in this sample may be carry-over from other donors' samples.

The V and J genes are TRBV11-3 and TRBJ1-5, with TRBD1 matching 9 bases. CDR1 is SGHNT, CDR2 YENEEA, per germline. V was pared by 0 bases and J by 6 bases, with 12 bases of the junction left unmatched. The CDR3 extends over 18 amino acids. In DNA form, the CDR3 reads TGTGCCAGCAGCTTAGAAAAATCCGGACAGGGGAGGATTCAGCCCCAGCATTTT. It codes for CASSLEKSGQGRIQPQHF.

The chain joins TRBV15 to TRBJ2-7; no clear D gene. CDR1 and CDR2 from the germline V gene are LNHNV and YYDKDF (reference sequence). Trimming removed 3 bases at V and 3 bases at J, with 15 bases between. The CDR3 length is 15 residues. The chain's CDR3 is CATSRSALGNYEQYF. DNA of the CDR3: TGTGCCACCAGCAGGTCGGCCTTAGGGAACTACGAGCAGTACTTC.

Comments on this clone: In the same sample, other DNA sequences code for this CDR3. The V and J genes are TRBV9 and TRBJ2-3; D gene ambiguous. V lost 3 bases and J lost 0, with 5 bases in between. CDR3 length: 13 amino acids. Germline CDR1 and CDR2: SGDLS and YYNGEE. The CDR3 nucleotides are TGTGCCAGCAGCGCATCTAGCACAGATACGCAGTATTTT. Its protein is CASSASSTDTQYF.

The chain couples TRBV7-2 to TRBJ2-7; tentatively, D is TRBD1 (7 bases). Germline V gene sequence: CDR1 SGHTA, CDR2 FQGNSA. Trimming pared 2 bases from V and 4 bases from J, leaving 12 bases between. The CDR3 covers 14 residues. The CDR3 protein is CASSLPPGGYEQYF. DNA of the CDR3: TGTGCCAGCAGCTTACCCCCAGGGGGGTACGAGCAGTACTTC.

V gene TRBV2 combines with J gene TRBJ2-1, with TRBD2 identical over 9 bases. The trim removed 6 bases at V and 9 bases at J, leaving 15 bases unmatched. Germline CDR1 reads SNHLY; CDR2 reads FYNNEI. CDR3 length equals 16 residues. The CDR3 bases are TGTGCCAGCAGCCGGGAGCCGGGACTAGCTAGAGGTGAGCAGTTCTTC. Its translation is CASSREPGLARGEQFF.

The table lists this clone with a count of one. The chain couples TRBV9 to TRBJ2-5; D is possibly TRBD2 (5 bases). The germline CDR1 and CDR2 sequences are SGDLS and YYNGEE. The V end lost 0 bases, the J end lost 5 bases, and 14 bases lay between the germline ends. This CDR3 contains 15 residues. The CDR3 sequence: CASSVVMASGETQYF. The DNA of the CDR3 is TGTGCCAGCAGCGTAGTAATGGCCTCGGGGGAGACCCAGTACTTC. The variable domain in full, with the rest retrieved from reference TRBV9 and TRBJ2-5, is DSGVTQTPKHLITATGQRVTLRCSPRSGDLSVYWYQQSLDQGLQFLIQYYNGEERAKGNILERFSAQQFPDLHSELNLSSLELGDSALYFCASSVVMASGETQYFGPGTRLLVL.

The V and J genes are TRBV19 and TRBJ1-5, with TRBD1 matching over 7 bases. CDR1 is LNHDA and CDR2 is SQIVND in the germline V gene (reference sequence). CDR3 length: 15 residues. Trimming took 3 bases from V and 4 from J; bases not matched to a gene: 6. This chain's CDR3 is CASSMYRGGNQPQHF. CDR3 DNA sequence: TGTGCCAGTAGTATGTACAGGGGTGGGAATCAGCCCCAGCATTTT.

This chain connects TRBV7-2 to TRBJ2-7, with no clear D. Per the germline V gene, CDR1 is SGHTA and CDR2 is FQGNSA. The CDR3 has 14 amino acids. V lost 2 bases, J lost 0 bases, and 8 bases lay in between. The CDR3 is CASSLITSSYEQYF. The CDR3 DNA is TGTGCCAGCAGCTTAATTACGAGCTCCTACGAGCAGTACTTC.

The gene calls are TRBV28 and TRBJ2-1, with TRBD2 as a possible D gene (6 bases). V gave up 9 bases and J gave up 8 bases, with 23 bases separating them. Germline V lookup: CDR1 MDHEN, CDR2 SYDVKM. This CDR3 region has 15 residues. The CDR3 DNA reads TGTGCCAGGGGACTCGGGGCGGAGTCTGGGTATGAGCAGTTCTTC. Translating gives CARGLGAESGYEQFF.

To note about this clone: Other DNA sequences in the sample encode the same CDR3. This chain connects TRBV27 to TRBJ1-1, with D hard to call. CDR1 is MNHEY, CDR2 SMNVEV, per germline (reference sequence). The CDR3 has 13 residues. The V end was cut by 0 bases, the J end by 3 bases, with 5 bases between. CDR3 coding DNA: TGTGCCAGCAGTTTATCGCCAGACACTGAAGCTTTCTTT. Translated, it gives CASSLSPDTEAFF.

This CDR3 is CASSFLHSETQYF. In DNA form, the CDR3 reads TGTGCCAGCAGTTTTCTTCATAGTGAGACCCAGTACTTC. J is TRBJ2-5 and V is TRBV27, with D uncertain. Looked up from germline, CDR1 is MNHEY and CDR2 is SMNVEV (reference sequence). This CDR3 spans 13 amino acids. Trimming left V 3 bases short and J 5 bases short, with 10 bases between.

This clone has more than one count but fewer than ten. The chain joins TRBV6-1 to TRBJ1-2, with a tentative D call TRBD1 (5 bases). Germline V CDR1 and CDR2: MNHNS, SASEGT. The CDR3 contains 13 residues. V lost 3 bases, J lost 7 bases, and 12 bases lay in between. The CDR3 reads CASSELGDGGYTF. In DNA form, the CDR3 reads TGTGCCAGCAGTGAGTTGGGGGACGGTGGCTACACCTTC.

J is TRBJ2-2 and V is TRBV6-4; D remains ambiguous. The CDR3 loop spans 14 amino acids. Germline-derived CDR1 and CDR2 are MRHNA and SNTAGT. The V end lost 0 bases, the J end lost 6 bases, and 8 bases lay between the germline ends. This CDR3 is CASSDSIASGELFF. CDR3 nucleotide sequence: TGTGCCAGCAGTGACTCGATAGCTTCCGGGGAGCTGTTTTTT.

The J gene is TRBJ2-7, the V gene TRBV7-2; D not certain. This CDR3 is 11 amino acids long. Per germline, CDR1 SGHTA and CDR2 FQGNSA. Trimming took off 3 bases at V and 6 bases at J, with 6 bases between the two ends. CDR3: CASSLISEQYF. The CDR3 DNA reads TGTGCCAGCAGCTTGATAAGCGAGCAGTACTTC.

As DNA, the CDR3 is TGTGCCAGCAGCCCTAGGGCGGATGAGCAGTTCTTC. Protein product: CASSPRADEQFF. The J gene is TRBJ2-1, the V gene TRBV6-5, with D hard to call. This CDR3 has 12 residues. Germline CDR1 is MNHEY and CDR2 is SVGAGI. Deletions cut 6 bases from V and 8 bases from J, with 11 bases between.

CDR3 loop: CASSIPGQVYEQYF. The CDR3 coding sequence is TGTGCCAGCAGCATCCCGGGACAGGTCTACGAGCAGTACTTC. The rearrangement uses TRBV21-1 and TRBJ2-7; the table's D gene call, TRBD1, was not cross checked with the DNA. TRBV21-1 is shown as a pseudogene. There are 14 residues in the CDR3.

J is TRBJ2-2 and V is TRBV9; possible D gene TRBD1, 6 bases. Looked up from germline, CDR1 is SGDLS and CDR2 is YYNGEE. This CDR3 is built from 20 residues. The V end was cut by 4 bases, the J end by 0 bases, with 25 bases between. CDR3 sequence reads: CASSHPRQALHPANTGELFF. CDR3 DNA sequence: TGTGCCAGCAGCCACCCCCGACAGGCCCTACACCCCGCGAACACCGGGGAGCTGTTTTTT.